Listed below are T cell receptor beta chains from one sample, sequenced in a study of blood T cell repertoires in COVID-19. Profiled with immunoSEQ multiplex PCR; TCRdb holds only in-frame clones, not every one. There are hundreds of thousands of clones in the sample; approximately 86% occur only once, and roughly 0.7% lies in the top ten. Sequenced sample: peripheral blood. The source of these receptors is a man aged 40-49 years with acute or convalescent COVID-19. The CDR3 runs from the conserved cysteine through the conserved F or W. Fields, in order: clone size, D gene, V gene, J gene, CDR3 DNA, CDR3 protein. A D gene is named only where the DNA matches it firmly. A clone size is listed for some rows: how often the clone was seen (once, few, many), or a class if it is expanded.

>once|TRBD2|TRBV7-7|TRBJ2-5
TGTGCCAGCAGCTTCTACCCGGGGGGGCAAGAGACCCAGTACTTC
CASSFYPGGQETQYF
>once|-|TRBV5-5|TRBJ2-1
TGTGCCAGCAGCTTGTGGGAACAGGGAATTACTGAGCAGTTCTTC
CASSLWEQGITEQFF
>-|-|TRBV27|TRBJ2-5
TGTGCCAGCAGTTGGAGTTCCCAAGAGACCCAGTACTTC
CASSWSSQETQYF
>-|TRBD2|TRBV5-1|TRBJ2-7
TGCGCCAGCAGCCGGGGGACTAGCGGGAGCAACGAGCAGTACTTC
CASSRGTSGSNEQYF
>-|-|TRBV18|TRBJ1-1
TGTGCCAGCTCACCACCTCCGGGGGGCACTGAAGCTTTCTTT
CASSPPPGGTEAFF
>-|-|TRBV5-1|TRBJ1-1
TGCGCCAGCAGCTCATCGGGTAGATCGGACACTGAAGCTTTCTTT
CASSSSGRSDTEAFF
>-|-|TRBV11-2|TRBJ1-3
TGTGCCAGCAGCTTAGCTAACGGTCGGGACTCTGGAAACACCATATATTTT
CASSLANGRDSGNTIYF
>-|-|TRBV7-8|TRBJ1-5
TGTGCCAGCAGCTTCACAGAACGTTCGAACAATCAGCCCCAGCATTTT
CASSFTERSNNQPQHF
>-|-|TRBV6-5|TRBJ1-5
TGTGCCGTTCAGGGTGACAATCAGCCCCAGCATTTT
CAVQGDNQPQHF
>-|TRBD2|TRBV6-1|TRBJ2-7
TGTGCCAGCAGTGACCAAGCGGGACCCTACGAGCAGTACTTC
CASSDQAGPYEQYF
>once|-|TRBV27|TRBJ2-7
TGTGCCAGCAGTTTAGGGCAGGGACACTACGAGCAGTACTTC
CASSLGQGHYEQYF
>-|-|TRBV2|TRBJ1-2
TGTGCCAGCAGTGAAATGGGGAGGGACTATGGCTACACCTTC
CASSEMGRDYGYTF
>-|TRBD1|TRBV25-1|TRBJ2-7
TGTGCCAGCATGGTTTCGAGACAGGGGGCCTACGAGCAGTACTTC
CASMVSRQGAYEQYF
>-|-|TRBV9|TRBJ2-3
TGTGCCAGCAGCGTAGGCGGCGGGGTCGGGACAGATACGCAGTATTTT
CASSVGGGVGTDTQYF
>-|-|TRBV20-1|TRBJ2-3
TGCAGTGCTAGTGTGGTGACAGCTAGCACAGATACGCAGTATTTT
CSASVVTASTDTQYF
>-|-|TRBV15|TRBJ1-1
TGTGCCACCAGCAGATGGGGGCGGAACACTGAAGCTTTCTTT
CATSRWGRNTEAFF
>-|TRBD1|TRBV6-5|TRBJ2-7
TGTGCCAGCAGTTACCATGGCCAGGGGGCCTACGAGCAGTACTTC
CASSYHGQGAYEQYF
>-|-|TRBV27|TRBJ2-1
TGTGCCAGCAGTTTGGCAGGGTACTACAATGAGCAGTTCTTC
CASSLAGYYNEQFF
>-|-|TRBV28|TRBJ1-5
TGTGCCAGCAAACCTGGGGGGGACAGCAATCAGCCCCAGCATTTT
CASKPGGDSNQPQHF
>-|TRBD1|TRBV18|TRBJ2-7
TGTGCCAGCTCACCTCCCGGGACAGGGGATGTCGAGCAGTACTTC
CASSPPGTGDVEQYF
>-|-|TRBV7-2|TRBJ2-5
TGTGCCAGCAGCACCTGGACAGAGGAGACCCAGTACTTC
CASSTWTEETQYF
>few|-|TRBV2|TRBJ2-2
TGTGCCAGCAGTGAAGACGGGTCGAACACCGGGGAGCTGTTTTTT
CASSEDGSNTGELFF
>-|TRBD1|TRBV5-6|TRBJ1-2
TGTGCCAGCACCCTGACAGGGGGCTTGAAAGGCTACACCTTC
CASTLTGGLKGYTF
>-|TRBD2|TRBV5-6|TRBJ2-1
TGTGCCAGCACCCGCCGGGGAGGGATCAATGAGCAGTTCTTC
CASTRRGGINEQFF
>-|TRBD2|TRBV4-2|TRBJ2-3
TGTGCCAGCAGCCACAGCGGCGGGGGGACCCGAGTCGATACGCAGTATTTT
CASSHSGGGTRVDTQYF
>-|-|TRBV6-1|TRBJ2-1
TGTGCCAGCATAGCCAGCTACAATGAGCAGTTCTTC
CASIASYNEQFF
>-|-|TRBV7-3|TRBJ2-3
TGTGCCAGCAGCTTAGGTGGCCCACATCGAAGCACAGATACGCAGTATTTT
CASSLGGPHRSTDTQYF
>-|-|TRBV7-6|TRBJ2-3
TGTGCCAGCAGCCTAACCGGGACACACACAGATACGCAGTATTTT
CASSLTGTHTDTQYF
>-|TRBD2|TRBV19|TRBJ2-3
TGTGCCAGTCGACTAGCGGGAGGGGCAGATACGCAGTATTTT
CASRLAGGADTQYF
>-|TRBD2|TRBV5-5|TRBJ2-7
TGTGCCAGCAGCTTTCCGGCCGGACGGGGGGGCTACGAGCAGTACTTC
CASSFPAGRGGYEQYF
>-|-|TRBV12-3/TRBV12-4|TRBJ1-2
TGTGCCAGCAGTCTCAGGCAGGTCGGCTACACCTTC
CASSLRQVGYTF
>-|-|TRBV28|TRBJ1-5
TGTGCCAGCAGTCTGTCCGAGAGCAATCAGCCCCAGCATTTT
CASSLSESNQPQHF
>-|TRBD2|TRBV4-2|TRBJ2-1
TGTGCCAGCAGCCCGCTCGGCGGGGGGGCCGATGAGCAGTTCTTC
CASSPLGGGADEQFF
>-|TRBD2|TRBV5-1|TRBJ2-1
TGCGCCAGCAGCTTGGCCCAGCGGGAGTATGGCTACAATGAGCAGTTCTTC
CASSLAQREYGYNEQFF
>once|-|TRBV4-2|TRBJ1-3
TGTGCCAGCAGCCAAGGAGTGGGGAGCCTCTCTGGAAACACCATATATTTT
CASSQGVGSLSGNTIYF
>once|TRBD2|TRBV11-2|TRBJ2-5
TGTGCCAGCAGCGCCACTAGCGGGGGGGCTTCGGAGACCCAGTACTTC
CASSATSGGASETQYF
>-|-|TRBV19|TRBJ2-6
TGTGCCAGTAGTTTAGGACGGGGTCTTTCCTCTTTCCCTGGGGCCAACGTCCTGACTTTC
CASSLGRGLSSFPGANVLTF
>-|TRBD1|TRBV6-5|TRBJ2-1
TGTGCCAGTCGGGACAGGGCCTACAATGAGCAGTTCTTC
CASRDRAYNEQFF
>-|-|TRBV30|TRBJ1-1
TGTGCCTGGACACCAGGTCGGTACACTGAAGCTTTCTTT
CAWTPGRYTEAFF
>-|TRBD2|TRBV9|TRBJ2-2
TGTGCCAGCAGCCCCAGACTAGCGGGGGACACCGGGGAGCTGTTTTTT
CASSPRLAGDTGELFF
>-|TRBD2|TRBV3-1/TRBV3-2|TRBJ2-5
TGTGCCAGCAGCCAAGATCCGGGGGGTGGTCAAGAGACCCAGTACTTC
CASSQDPGGGQETQYF
>-|TRBD2|TRBV6-6|TRBJ2-7
TGTGCCAGCAACGCCGGTCCGGGAGGGCCCTCCTACGAGCAGTACTTC
CASNAGPGGPSYEQYF
>-|TRBD2|TRBV7-8|TRBJ2-3
TGTGCCAGCAGCTTACGACTAGCGGGGGTCACAGATACGCAGTATTTT
CASSLRLAGVTDTQYF
>-|TRBD2|TRBV5-8|TRBJ2-5
TGTGCCAGCAGTTCAGCTAGCGGGGGCAAAGAGACCCAGTACTTC
CASSSASGGKETQYF
>-|TRBD1|TRBV7-2|TRBJ1-4
TGTGCCAGCAGCCGCCCGACAGGGGGAATTGAAAAACTGTTTTTT
CASSRPTGGIEKLFF
>-|-|TRBV27|TRBJ2-1
TGTGCCAGCAGTCCCCTAGGAGGGCACAATGAGCAGTTCTTC
CASSPLGGHNEQFF
>once|TRBD1|TRBV24-1|TRBJ2-2
TGTGCCACCAGTGACCCCGGGACAGGGAGCACCGGGGAGCTGTTTTTT
CATSDPGTGSTGELFF